This TCR beta chain is from a study of CXCR3-negative and CXCR3-positive naive CD8 T cells (dated by TCRdb to between 2018 and 2020). A note on the overall study: In total, about 130 million TRB reads were obtained, which works out to roughly 1.5 +/- 0.3 million reads per library. TRBV-TRBJ cluster analysis included naive subsets from 5 donors and memory cells from 3 donors. Diversity and physicochemical repertoire analyses covered about a dozen donors pooled from two independent experiments. General study outcomes and caveats: Similar TRBV-TRBJ usage was shown by naive CXCR3-negative and CXCR3-positive cells from the same donor, whereas distinct patterns were shown by memory cells. TRB CDR3s from CXCR3-positive naive cells showed higher hydrophobicity (lower Kidera factor 4), lower energy, and higher strength and volume indices than CXCR3-negative naive cells. Because CXCR3 expression was partially decreased after cryopreservation, freshly isolated PBMCs were used for most assays. Repertoire diversity was comparably high in both naive subsets but much lower in memory CD8+ T cells. Because surface CD5, which has been linked to self-reactivity in mice, was comparable between naive subsets, TCR interaction strength was also inferred from TRB CDR3 physicochemical properties.

For every CD8+ T cell subset, over 250,000 cells were flow-sorted straight into RLT lysis buffer, and each subset was sorted in triplicate. To keep memory contaminants out, a stringent definition of naive CD8+ T cells was applied: CD45RO-CCR7+CD27+CD95-. Peripheral blood mononuclear cells were isolated from buffy coats using standard density gradient centrifugation. Naive CXCR3-negative and CXCR3-positive CD8+ T cells were flow-sorted using a FACSAria III. Total RNA was extracted from sorted cells using an RNeasy Mini Kit. As regards this clonotype: The antigen it binds to is not known.

TCRdb shows the sequencer as NextSeq 550. The Human TCR Profiling Kit (MiLaboratory) was used to make UMI-labeled 5' RACE TRB cDNA libraries. The full amount of extracted RNA was used for cDNA synthesis, and the full amount of resulting cDNA was used for PCR amplification. Libraries were prepared in parallel with an identical number of PCR cycles. Regarding the original processing steps: With a requirement of at least two reads per UMI, MIGEC and MiXCR extracted about 49,000 +/- 11,000 unique UMI-labeled TRB cDNA molecules per library. An average of about 40,000 +/- 10,000 functional in-frame TRB CDR3 nucleotide clonotypes without stop codons was found per library. Diversity metrics, including normalized Shannon-Wiener and Chao1, were computed in VDJtools after downsampling to 5000 UMI-labeled TRB molecules per sample. VDJtools was used to calculate clonotype-size-weighted physicochemical properties of the central five CDR3 residues, namely interaction energy, strength, volume and Kidera factor 4. TCRdb reprocessed the raw reads; every CDR3 protein sequence is a single record, and DNA is not supplied. The V and J calls, along with clone size, are taken from TCRdb and not from the paper's own processing. This sample's records show about 89,000 distinct CDR3 sequences. In total, the top ten clones hold approximately 0.54% of the sample.

This clonotype originated in a human donor in good health. Some clones in this sample may be carry-over from other donors' samples. The sample consisted of naive CXCR3+ CD8+ T cells from blood. The cell subset or site label on this specimen signifies: CD45RO-CCR7+CD27+CD95- naive CD8+ T cells expressing CXCR3 (TNR3+).

The CDR3 sequence is CASSMFGGHYEQYF. The V and J segments used are TRBV19 and TRBJ2-7; the D call of TRBD1 rests on TCRdb alone, since no DNA is present to check it. Counted from cysteine to phenylalanine, this CDR3 has 14 amino acids. No DNA is given. As encoded in the germline V gene (reference sequence), CDR1 is LNHDA while CDR2 is SQIVND.